This T cell receptor beta chain was identified during a study of cytomegalovirus exposure and HLA in healthy donors. Broader study findings: Cytomegalovirus-associated status was assigned to some 180 TCR beta chains. Per published reports, the classifier diagnosed cytomegalovirus status with high specificity and sensitivity.

Each of the donors was a healthy bone marrow donor. This CDR3 comprises 15 residues. The V end lost 0 bases, the J end lost 3 bases, and 10 bases lay between the germline ends. CDR1 is SGHRS, CDR2 YFSETQ, per germline. The PCR was carried out with 60 Vbeta primers and 13 Jbeta primers. TCRdb's table, derived via immunoSEQ multiplex PCR, lists solely in-frame clones and lacks some. The data show under 200,000 clones, 70% to 85% seen once. For this clone: Its antigen remains unidentified.

This TCR was sampled from a woman aged 40 to 50 in good health and CMV-seronegative. The chain recombines TRBV5-1 with TRBJ1-5, with D possibly being TRBD1 (6 bases). Input material: PBMCs. CDR3 residues: CASSLGTDFNQPQHF. The CDR3 DNA follows: TGCGCCAGCAGCTTGGGGACAGACTTCAATCAGCCCCAGCATTTT.